The sequence of this TCR beta chain was determined in a study of T cells in Graves' hyperthyroidism and ophthalmopathy. Study-wide findings and caveats: Ophthalmopathy and stable hyperthyroidism were told apart by a 13 V-J model.

From its first to its last residue, the CDR3 has 12 amino acids. Germline V gene lookup returns CDR1 MNHEY and CDR2 SMNVEV (reference sequence). Pregnant or lactating patients were excluded, as were those with uncontrolled infection or other autoimmune disease. Clinicians diagnosed patients from clinical symptoms, serum thyroxine and TRAb, thyroid ultrasound and orbital computed tomography. PBMCs came from over 8.5 ml fresh peripheral blood. What was amplified from RNA transcripts were TCR beta CDR3 regions. RT-PCR in the first round (using the HTBI primer set) targeted the TCR CDR3. In TCRdb, the multiplex PCR reads were re-called with MiXCR into one record per CDR3 protein. In the table there are 500,000 to 650,000 distinct CDR3 sequences, roughly 15% of which are singletons. This clonotype has only a few counts. Its antigen remains unidentified. Here the CDR3 omits its conserved ending phenylalanine or tryptophan, so a read error is the likely source. The limits of the CDR3 on the DNA are not certain, so only TCRdb's listed CDR3 is given.

The source of this sequence is a woman aged 50 to 60 with Graves' ophthalmopathy. The chain links TRBV27 to TRBJ2-2; TRBD2, as called in the table, went unchecked against the DNA. The sequencing input was blood. CDR3 region: CASSLSPPGTVI.